This is a list of T cell receptor beta chains from one sample in a study of neurological immune-mediated disorders. TCRdb re-derived calls from the 5' RACE reads in MiXCR, one entry per CDR3 protein. The data contain under 80,000 distinct CDR3 sequences, around 3.9% of them singletons. The sequenced material came from PBMCs. The receptors stem from a man aged 30 to 39 with multiple sclerosis. CDR3s include the opening cysteine and the closing phenylalanine or tryptophan. Fields, in order: J gene, V gene, clone size, D gene, CDR3 DNA, CDR3 protein. D genes are given only for firm matches. Some rows have no size entry. The others give once, few or many, or a class for an expanded clone.

j_call: TRBJ2-3; v_call: TRBV20-1; clone_size: many; d_call: TRBD2; cdr3_nt: TGCAGTCGAGCGGGGGGCGGCACAGATACGCAGTATTTT; cdr3_aa: CSRAGGGTDTQYF
j_call: TRBJ1-1; v_call: TRBV5-1; clone_size: many; d_call: .; cdr3_nt: TGCGCCAGCAGCTTGGCGGACGTTGGGATCCCTGAAGCTTTCTTT; cdr3_aa: CASSLADVGIPEAFF
j_call: TRBJ2-3; v_call: TRBV5-1; clone_size: many; d_call: .; cdr3_nt: TGCGCCAGCAGCTTTGATACAGATACGCAGTATTTT; cdr3_aa: CASSFDTDTQYF
j_call: TRBJ1-4; v_call: TRBV20-1; clone_size: many; d_call: .; cdr3_nt: TGCAGTGCTAGAGACCAGGCCAGGGAGAAAAAACTGTTTTTT; cdr3_aa: CSARDQAREKKLFF
j_call: TRBJ2-4; v_call: TRBV20-1; clone_size: many; d_call: .; cdr3_nt: TGCAGTGCTAGAGATGTGGGCGGGGCAAAAAACATTCAGTACTTC; cdr3_aa: CSARDVGGAKNIQYF
j_call: TRBJ2-7; v_call: TRBV7-9; clone_size: .; d_call: TRBD1; cdr3_nt: TGTGCCAGCAGCTTACGACAGGGGGCCCTCGAGCAGTACTTC; cdr3_aa: CASSLRQGALEQYF
j_call: TRBJ1-5; v_call: TRBV6-2/TRBV6-3; clone_size: few; d_call: .; cdr3_nt: TGTGCCAGCAGTTCCCTCCGGGGGGCTAGCAATCAGCCCCAGCATTTT; cdr3_aa: CASSSLRGASNQPQHF
j_call: TRBJ1-5; v_call: TRBV4-1; clone_size: many; d_call: .; cdr3_nt: TGCGCCAGCAGCCAAGAAGGGGCACTGATTAATCAGCCCCAGCATTTT; cdr3_aa: CASSQEGALINQPQHF
j_call: TRBJ2-1; v_call: TRBV20-1; clone_size: many; d_call: .; cdr3_nt: TGCAGTGCTAGAGTCCAGATCCGTGAGCAGTTCTTC; cdr3_aa: CSARVQIREQFF
j_call: TRBJ1-1; v_call: TRBV6-5; clone_size: many; d_call: TRBD1; cdr3_nt: TGTGCCAGCAGTTATGGGGACAGAAAGAACACTGAAGCTTTCTTT; cdr3_aa: CASSYGDRKNTEAFF
j_call: TRBJ2-1; v_call: TRBV7-9; clone_size: many; d_call: TRBD2; cdr3_nt: TGTGCCAGCAGCCCTCTCCCGACTAGCGGGGGGCGATCCTCCTACAATGAGCAGTTCTTC; cdr3_aa: CASSPLPTSGGRSSYNEQFF
j_call: TRBJ1-5; v_call: TRBV2; clone_size: many; d_call: .; cdr3_nt: TGTGCCAGCAGCGGCTCAGGGCCCCTTAGCAATCAGCCCCAGCATTTT; cdr3_aa: CASSGSGPLSNQPQHF
j_call: TRBJ2-7; v_call: TRBV6-5; clone_size: few; d_call: TRBD2; cdr3_nt: TGTGCCAGCAGTTACGCGGGACTAGCCTTTTACGAGCAGTACTTC; cdr3_aa: CASSYAGLAFYEQYF
j_call: TRBJ1-1; v_call: TRBV4-1; clone_size: many; d_call: .; cdr3_nt: TGCGCCAGCAGCCTAGATATCGACAGAAACACTGAAGCTTTCTTT; cdr3_aa: CASSLDIDRNTEAFF
j_call: TRBJ2-5; v_call: TRBV12-3/TRBV12-4; clone_size: many; d_call: .; cdr3_nt: TGTGCCAGCAGTTTCGACTCCGTGAGGCAAGAGACCCAGTACTTC; cdr3_aa: CASSFDSVRQETQYF
j_call: TRBJ2-1; v_call: TRBV7-9; clone_size: many; d_call: TRBD2; cdr3_nt: TGTGCCAGCAGCCTCCAAACTAGCGGGGGGGCTGATTACAATGAGCAGTTCTTC; cdr3_aa: CASSLQTSGGADYNEQFF
j_call: TRBJ2-5; v_call: TRBV10-3; clone_size: many; d_call: TRBD2; cdr3_nt: TGTGCCATCAGTGAGGGGACTAGAGAGGTGACCCAGTACTTC; cdr3_aa: CAISEGTREVTQYF
j_call: TRBJ1-4; v_call: TRBV5-1; clone_size: many; d_call: .; cdr3_nt: TGCGCCAGCAGCTTGGGATCTGCAACTAATGAAAAACTGTTTTTT; cdr3_aa: CASSLGSATNEKLFF
j_call: TRBJ2-6; v_call: TRBV4-3; clone_size: many; d_call: TRBD2; cdr3_nt: TGCGCCAGCACCGAGACTAGCGGGGGGTCTGGGGCCAACGTCCTGACTTTC; cdr3_aa: CASTETSGGSGANVLTF
j_call: TRBJ2-1; v_call: TRBV3-1; clone_size: many; d_call: TRBD2; cdr3_nt: TGTGCCAGCAGTCTTCGGGGGGGGGTTGGGAATGAGCAGTTCTTC; cdr3_aa: CASSLRGGVGNEQFF
j_call: TRBJ2-7; v_call: TRBV6-2/TRBV6-3; clone_size: medium-sized; d_call: .; cdr3_nt: TGTGCCAGCAGTTACTCTTCTAACGAGCAGTACTTC; cdr3_aa: CASSYSSNEQYF
j_call: TRBJ2-1; v_call: TRBV20-1; clone_size: many; d_call: TRBD1; cdr3_nt: TGCAGTGCGAGGACAGGGGTAGGGGTTTTCAATGAGCAGTTCTTC; cdr3_aa: CSARTGVGVFNEQFF
j_call: TRBJ2-3; v_call: TRBV6-1; clone_size: many; d_call: .; cdr3_nt: TGTGCCAGCAGTGAGAGGGACGGAAGCACAGATACGCAGTATTTT; cdr3_aa: CASSERDGSTDTQYF
j_call: TRBJ1-5; v_call: TRBV24-1; clone_size: many; d_call: TRBD1; cdr3_nt: TGTGCCACCAGTGATTTAGACCACCGGGACAGGGGGCTAGTCGATCAGCCCCAGCATTTT; cdr3_aa: CATSDLDHRDRGLVDQPQHF
j_call: TRBJ2-7; v_call: TRBV5-8; clone_size: many; d_call: .; cdr3_nt: TGTGCCAGCAGCTTAGACTTCTACGAGCAGTACTTC; cdr3_aa: CASSLDFYEQYF
j_call: TRBJ2-1; v_call: TRBV27; clone_size: many; d_call: TRBD1; cdr3_nt: TGTGCCAGCAGCAACAGGGGACAGGGTTCGGATGAGCAGTTCTTC; cdr3_aa: CASSNRGQGSDEQFF
j_call: TRBJ1-5; v_call: TRBV20-1; clone_size: many; d_call: .; cdr3_nt: TGCAGTGCTGCCATCCATGCCGATCAGCCCCAGCATTTT; cdr3_aa: CSAAIHADQPQHF
j_call: TRBJ2-1; v_call: TRBV12-3/TRBV12-4; clone_size: many; d_call: .; cdr3_nt: TGTGCCAGCAGTTTGGGTCCCCCCCTAGCTGCCAATGAGCAGTTCTTC; cdr3_aa: CASSLGPPLAANEQFF
j_call: TRBJ2-7; v_call: TRBV3-1; clone_size: many; d_call: .; cdr3_nt: TGTGCCAGCAGCGATTCTTCCTACGAGCAGTACTTC; cdr3_aa: CASSDSSYEQYF
j_call: TRBJ2-5; v_call: TRBV7-9; clone_size: many; d_call: TRBD2; cdr3_nt: TGTGCCAGCAGCCCAAAGGCGGGGGGTGCGGAGACCCAGTACTTC; cdr3_aa: CASSPKAGGAETQYF
j_call: TRBJ2-2; v_call: TRBV3-1; clone_size: many; d_call: .; cdr3_nt: TGTGCCAGCAGCCATGTTCCCGGGGAGCTGTTTTTT; cdr3_aa: CASSHVPGELFF
j_call: TRBJ2-2; v_call: TRBV12-3/TRBV12-4; clone_size: many; d_call: TRBD2; cdr3_nt: TGTGCCAGCAGGTCCTCCGGGACTAGCACCGCCGGGGAGCTGTTTTTT; cdr3_aa: CASRSSGTSTAGELFF
j_call: TRBJ2-3; v_call: TRBV7-2; clone_size: few; d_call: TRBD2; cdr3_nt: TGTGCCAGCAGCCCTAGCGGAAACACAGATACGCAGTATTTT; cdr3_aa: CASSPSGNTDTQYF
j_call: TRBJ1-5; v_call: TRBV7-9; clone_size: many; d_call: .; cdr3_nt: TGTGCCAGCAGCCAGGTAGATCAGCCCCAGCATTTT; cdr3_aa: CASSQVDQPQHF
j_call: TRBJ2-3; v_call: TRBV5-1; clone_size: many; d_call: .; cdr3_nt: TGCGCCAGCAGCCAAAATCCTCAGAGCACAGATACGCAGTATTTT; cdr3_aa: CASSQNPQSTDTQYF
j_call: TRBJ2-5; v_call: TRBV11-2; clone_size: many; d_call: .; cdr3_nt: TGTGCCAGCAGCCCGGGGGGCTGGGGAGAGACCCAGTACTTC; cdr3_aa: CASSPGGWGETQYF
j_call: TRBJ2-7; v_call: TRBV12-3/TRBV12-4; clone_size: many; d_call: TRBD2; cdr3_nt: TGTGCCAGCAGCGGACTAGCGGGGCTGTTCTCGGCCTACGAGCAGTACTTC; cdr3_aa: CASSGLAGLFSAYEQYF
j_call: TRBJ2-5; v_call: TRBV5-1; clone_size: many; d_call: TRBD2; cdr3_nt: TGCGCCAGCAGCTTTCAAGCGGGGGGAAGCGAGACCCAGTACTTC; cdr3_aa: CASSFQAGGSETQYF
j_call: TRBJ2-1; v_call: TRBV29-1; clone_size: many; d_call: .; cdr3_nt: TGCAGCGTTTTCCGGGACATCGTATACAATGAGCAGTTCTTC; cdr3_aa: CSVFRDIVYNEQFF
j_call: TRBJ2-2; v_call: TRBV6-4; clone_size: medium-sized; d_call: .; cdr3_nt: TGTGCCAGCAGTGACAGGGACACCGGGGAGCTGTTTTTT; cdr3_aa: CASSDRDTGELFF
j_call: TRBJ2-5; v_call: TRBV6-5; clone_size: many; d_call: .; cdr3_nt: TGTGCCAGCAAACAAGGGCAAGAGACCCAGTACTTC; cdr3_aa: CASKQGQETQYF
j_call: TRBJ1-1; v_call: TRBV5-1; clone_size: many; d_call: TRBD1; cdr3_nt: TGCGCCAGCAGCTGGGGACAGGGGGCCGTGAACACTGAAGCTTTCTTT; cdr3_aa: CASSWGQGAVNTEAFF
j_call: TRBJ2-7; v_call: TRBV15; clone_size: many; d_call: .; cdr3_nt: TGTGCCACCAGCAGAGACCCAATGAGGGTGAGCTCCTACGAGCAGTACTTC; cdr3_aa: CATSRDPMRVSSYEQYF